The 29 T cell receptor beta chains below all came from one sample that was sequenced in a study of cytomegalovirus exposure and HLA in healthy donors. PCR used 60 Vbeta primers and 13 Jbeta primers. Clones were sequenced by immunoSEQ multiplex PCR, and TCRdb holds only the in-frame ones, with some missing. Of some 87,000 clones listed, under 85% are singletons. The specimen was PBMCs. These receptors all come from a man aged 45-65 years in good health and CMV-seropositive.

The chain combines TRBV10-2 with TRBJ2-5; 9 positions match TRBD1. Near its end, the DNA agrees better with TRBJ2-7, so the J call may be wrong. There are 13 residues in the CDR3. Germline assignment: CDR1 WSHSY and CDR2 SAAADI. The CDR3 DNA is TGCGCCAGCACCCGGGGACAGGGAGGCGAGCAGTACTTC. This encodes CASTRGQGGEQYF.

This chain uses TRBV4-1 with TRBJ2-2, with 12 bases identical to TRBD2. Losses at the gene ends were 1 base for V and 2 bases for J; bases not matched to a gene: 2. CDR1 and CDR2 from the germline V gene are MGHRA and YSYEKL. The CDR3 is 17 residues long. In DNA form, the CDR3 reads TGCGCCAGCAGCCAAGGACTAGCGGGGGTTAACACCGGGGAGCTGTTTTTT. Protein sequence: CASSQGLAGVNTGELFF.

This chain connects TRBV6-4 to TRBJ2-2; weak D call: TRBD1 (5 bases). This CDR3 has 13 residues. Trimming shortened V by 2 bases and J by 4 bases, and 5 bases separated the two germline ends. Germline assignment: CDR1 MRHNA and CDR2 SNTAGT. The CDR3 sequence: CASSDQGTGELFF. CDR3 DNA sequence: TGTGCCAGCAGTGACCAGGGCACCGGGGAGCTGTTTTTT.

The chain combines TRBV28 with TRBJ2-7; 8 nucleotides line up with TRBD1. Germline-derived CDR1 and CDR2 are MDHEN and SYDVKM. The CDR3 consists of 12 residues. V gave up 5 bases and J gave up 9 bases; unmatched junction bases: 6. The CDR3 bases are TGTGCCAGCAGTCCGCTTACAGGGGGGCAGTACTTC. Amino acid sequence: CASSPLTGGQYF.

In DNA form, the CDR3 reads TGCGCCAGCAGCCAAGACACAGGGTCCTACGAGCAGTACTTC. Protein sequence: CASSQDTGSYEQYF. The rearrangement links TRBV4-1 to TRBJ2-5, with D perhaps TRBD1 (6 bases). TRBJ2-7 matches the DNA end more closely, so the J call is doubtful. Germline V gives CDR1 MGHRA, CDR2 YSYEKL. The length of the CDR3 is 14 residues.

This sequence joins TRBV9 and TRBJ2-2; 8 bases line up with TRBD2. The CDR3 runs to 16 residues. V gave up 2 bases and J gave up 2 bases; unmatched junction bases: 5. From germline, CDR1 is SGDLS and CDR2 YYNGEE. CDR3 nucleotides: TGTGCCAGCAGCGTTCAGCGGGGGCTTAACACCGGGGAGCTGTTTTTT. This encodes CASSVQRGLNTGELFF.

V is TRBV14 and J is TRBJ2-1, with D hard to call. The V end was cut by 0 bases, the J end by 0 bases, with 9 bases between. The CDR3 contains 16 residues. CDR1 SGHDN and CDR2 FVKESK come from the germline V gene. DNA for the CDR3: TGTGCCAGCAGCCAAGATGACTTCCTCTCCTACAATGAGCAGTTCTTC. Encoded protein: CASSQDDFLSYNEQFF.

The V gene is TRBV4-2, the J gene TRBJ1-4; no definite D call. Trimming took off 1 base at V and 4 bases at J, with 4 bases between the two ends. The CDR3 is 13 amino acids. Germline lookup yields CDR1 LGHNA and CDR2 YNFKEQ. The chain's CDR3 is CASSQGINEKLFF. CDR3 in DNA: TGTGCCAGCAGCCAAGGTATTAATGAAAAACTGTTTTTT.

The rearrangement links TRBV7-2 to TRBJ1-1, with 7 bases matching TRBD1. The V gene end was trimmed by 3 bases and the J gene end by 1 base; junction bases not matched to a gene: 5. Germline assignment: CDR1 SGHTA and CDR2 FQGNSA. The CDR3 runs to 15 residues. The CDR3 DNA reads TGTGCCAGCAGCTTGCTACAGGGGAAGAACACTGAAGCTTTCTTT. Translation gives CASSLLQGKNTEAFF.

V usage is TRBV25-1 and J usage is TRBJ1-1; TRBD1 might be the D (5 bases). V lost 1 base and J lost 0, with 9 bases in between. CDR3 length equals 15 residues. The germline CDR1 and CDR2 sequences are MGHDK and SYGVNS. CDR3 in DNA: TGTGCCAGCAGTGAATGGGGGGAGATGAACACTGAAGCTTTCTTT. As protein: CASSEWGEMNTEAFF.

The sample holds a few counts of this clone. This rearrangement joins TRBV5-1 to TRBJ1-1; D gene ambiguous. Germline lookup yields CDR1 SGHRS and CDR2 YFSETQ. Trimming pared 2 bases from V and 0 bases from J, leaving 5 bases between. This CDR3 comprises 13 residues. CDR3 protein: CASSFALNTEAFF. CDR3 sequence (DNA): TGCGCCAGCAGCTTCGCGTTGAACACTGAAGCTTTCTTT.

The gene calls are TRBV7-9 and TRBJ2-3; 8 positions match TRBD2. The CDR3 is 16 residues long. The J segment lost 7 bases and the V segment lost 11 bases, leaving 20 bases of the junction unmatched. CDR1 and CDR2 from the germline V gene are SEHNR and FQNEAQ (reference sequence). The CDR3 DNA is TGTGCCGTCGGAGGTAGCGGGGTTCCTGGTGTCAATACGCAGTATTTT. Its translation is CAVGGSGVPGVNTQYF.

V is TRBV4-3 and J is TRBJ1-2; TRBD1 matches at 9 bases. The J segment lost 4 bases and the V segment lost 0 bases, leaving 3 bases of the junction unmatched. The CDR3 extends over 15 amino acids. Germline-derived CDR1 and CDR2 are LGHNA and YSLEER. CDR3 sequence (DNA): TGCGCCAGCAGCCAAGAGGGACAGGGCGCCTATGGCTACACCTTC. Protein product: CASSQEGQGAYGYTF.

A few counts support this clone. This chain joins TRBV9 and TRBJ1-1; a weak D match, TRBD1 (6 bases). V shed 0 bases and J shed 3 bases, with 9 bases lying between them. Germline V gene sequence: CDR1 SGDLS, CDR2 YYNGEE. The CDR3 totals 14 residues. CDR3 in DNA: TGTGCCAGCAGCGTAGAGGACAGCTACACTGAAGCTTTCTTT. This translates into CASSVEDSYTEAFF.

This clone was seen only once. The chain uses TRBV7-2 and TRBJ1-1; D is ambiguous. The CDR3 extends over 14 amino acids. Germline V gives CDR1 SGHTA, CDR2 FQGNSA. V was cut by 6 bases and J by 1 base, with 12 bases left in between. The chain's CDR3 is CASRWGGPNTEAFF. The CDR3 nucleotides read TGTGCCAGCAGATGGGGAGGGCCGAACACTGAAGCTTTCTTT.

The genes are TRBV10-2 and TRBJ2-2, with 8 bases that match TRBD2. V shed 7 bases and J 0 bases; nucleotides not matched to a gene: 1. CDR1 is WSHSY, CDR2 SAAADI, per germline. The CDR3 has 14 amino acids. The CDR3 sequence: CASMGLANTGELFF. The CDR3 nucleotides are TGCGCCAGCATGGGACTAGCGAACACCGGGGAGCTGTTTTTT.

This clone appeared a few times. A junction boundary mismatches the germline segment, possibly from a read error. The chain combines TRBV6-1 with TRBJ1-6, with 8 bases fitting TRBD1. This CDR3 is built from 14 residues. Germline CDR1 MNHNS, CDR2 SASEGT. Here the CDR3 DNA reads TGTGCCAGCAGCAGACAGGGGAGGGACTCACCCCTCAACTTT. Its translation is CASSRQGRDSPLNF.

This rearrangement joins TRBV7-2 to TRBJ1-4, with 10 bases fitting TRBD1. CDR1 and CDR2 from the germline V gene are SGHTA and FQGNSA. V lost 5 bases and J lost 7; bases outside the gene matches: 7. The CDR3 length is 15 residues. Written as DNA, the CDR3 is TGTGCCAGCAGCCCCGGACAGGGGGTCGGTGAAAAACTGTTTTTT. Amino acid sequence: CASSPGQGVGEKLFF.

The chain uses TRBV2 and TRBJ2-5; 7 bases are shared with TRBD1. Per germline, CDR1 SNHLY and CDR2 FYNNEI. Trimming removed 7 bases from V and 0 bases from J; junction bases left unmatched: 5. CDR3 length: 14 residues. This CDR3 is CASKKGQNQETQYF. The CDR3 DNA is TGTGCCAGCAAGAAGGGACAGAACCAAGAGACCCAGTACTTC.

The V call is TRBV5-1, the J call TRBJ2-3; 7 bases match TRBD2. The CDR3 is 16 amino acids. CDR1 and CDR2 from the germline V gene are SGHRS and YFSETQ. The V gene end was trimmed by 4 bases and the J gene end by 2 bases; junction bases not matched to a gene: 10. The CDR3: CASSPLQAGNTDTQYF. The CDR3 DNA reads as TGCGCCAGCAGCCCCCTGCAAGCGGGAAACACAGATACGCAGTATTTT.

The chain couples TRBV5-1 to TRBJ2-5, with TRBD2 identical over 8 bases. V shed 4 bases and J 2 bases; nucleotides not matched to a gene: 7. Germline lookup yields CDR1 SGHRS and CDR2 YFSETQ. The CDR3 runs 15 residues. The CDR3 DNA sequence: TGCGCCAGCAGCCTCCTGGCGGGGGGTCAAGAGACCCAGTACTTC. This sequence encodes CASSLLAGGQETQYF.

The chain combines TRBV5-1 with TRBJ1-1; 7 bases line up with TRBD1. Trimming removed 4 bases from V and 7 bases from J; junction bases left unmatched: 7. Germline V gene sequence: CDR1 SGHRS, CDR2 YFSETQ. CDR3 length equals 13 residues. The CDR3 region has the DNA TGCGCCAGCAGCCCAGGGACAGCTGGTGAAGCTTTCTTT. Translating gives CASSPGTAGEAFF. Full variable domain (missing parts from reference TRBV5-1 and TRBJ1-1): KAGVTQTPRYLIKTRGQQVTLSCSPISGHRSVSWYQQTPGQGLQFLFEYFSETQRNKGNFPGRFSGRQFSNSRSEMNVSTLELGDSALYLCASSPGTAGEAFFGQGTRLTVV.

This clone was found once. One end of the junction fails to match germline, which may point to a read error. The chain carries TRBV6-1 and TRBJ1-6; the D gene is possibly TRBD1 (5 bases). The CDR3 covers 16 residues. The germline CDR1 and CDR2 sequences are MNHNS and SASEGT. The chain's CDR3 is CASSEGAGVGRSPLNF. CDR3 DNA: TGTGCCAGCAGTGAAGGTGCGGGGGTGGGAAGATCACCCCTCAACTTT.

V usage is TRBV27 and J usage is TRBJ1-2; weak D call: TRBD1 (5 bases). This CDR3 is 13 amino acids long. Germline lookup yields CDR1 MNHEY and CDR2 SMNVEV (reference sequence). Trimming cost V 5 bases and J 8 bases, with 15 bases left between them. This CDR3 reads CASSQKQDRGYTF. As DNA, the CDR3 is TGTGCCAGCAGTCAAAAACAGGATCGCGGCTACACCTTC.

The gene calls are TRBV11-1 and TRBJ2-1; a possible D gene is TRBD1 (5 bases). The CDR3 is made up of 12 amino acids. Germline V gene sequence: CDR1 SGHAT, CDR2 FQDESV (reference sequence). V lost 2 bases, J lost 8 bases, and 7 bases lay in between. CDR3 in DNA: TGTGCCAGCAGCTTACAAGGGGATGAGCAGTTCTTC. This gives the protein CASSLQGDEQFF. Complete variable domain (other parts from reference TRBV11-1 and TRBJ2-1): EAEVAQSPRYKITEKSQAVAFWCDPISGHATLYWYRQILGQGPELLVQFQDESVVDDSQLPKDRFSAERLKGVDSTLKIQPAELGDSAMYLCASSLQGDEQFFGPGTRLTVL.

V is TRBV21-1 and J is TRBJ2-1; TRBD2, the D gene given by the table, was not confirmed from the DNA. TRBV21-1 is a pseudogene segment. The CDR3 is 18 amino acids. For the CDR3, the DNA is TGTGCCAGCAGTATTCCGGGACTAGCGGGGGGGCCTCTAAATGAGCAGTTCTTC. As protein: CASSIPGLAGGPLNEQFF.

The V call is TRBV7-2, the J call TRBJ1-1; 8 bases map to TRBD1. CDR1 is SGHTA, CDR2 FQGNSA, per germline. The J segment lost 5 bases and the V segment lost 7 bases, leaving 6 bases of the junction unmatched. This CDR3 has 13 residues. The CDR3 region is CASTDRGQTEAFF. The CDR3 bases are TGTGCCAGCACAGACAGGGGCCAAACTGAAGCTTTCTTT.

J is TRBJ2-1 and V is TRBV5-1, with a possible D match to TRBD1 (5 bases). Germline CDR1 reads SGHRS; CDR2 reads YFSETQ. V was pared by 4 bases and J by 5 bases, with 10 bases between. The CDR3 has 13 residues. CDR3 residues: CASSVQGNNEQFF. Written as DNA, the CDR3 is TGCGCCAGCAGCGTCCAGGGAAACAATGAGCAGTTCTTC.

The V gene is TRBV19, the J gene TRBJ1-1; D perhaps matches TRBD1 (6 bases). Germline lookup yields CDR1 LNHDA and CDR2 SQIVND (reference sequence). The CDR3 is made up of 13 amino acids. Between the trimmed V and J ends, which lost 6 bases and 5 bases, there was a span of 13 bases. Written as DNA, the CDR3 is TGTGCCAGTAGCGATACAAGGGGGACTGAAGCTTTCTTT. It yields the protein CASSDTRGTEAFF. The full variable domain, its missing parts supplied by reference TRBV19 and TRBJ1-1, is DGGITQSPKYLFRKEGQNVTLSCEQNLNHDAMYWYRQDPGQGLRLIYYSQIVNDFQKGDIAEGYSVSREKKESFPLTVTSAQKNPTAFYLCASSDTRGTEAFFGQGTRLTVV.